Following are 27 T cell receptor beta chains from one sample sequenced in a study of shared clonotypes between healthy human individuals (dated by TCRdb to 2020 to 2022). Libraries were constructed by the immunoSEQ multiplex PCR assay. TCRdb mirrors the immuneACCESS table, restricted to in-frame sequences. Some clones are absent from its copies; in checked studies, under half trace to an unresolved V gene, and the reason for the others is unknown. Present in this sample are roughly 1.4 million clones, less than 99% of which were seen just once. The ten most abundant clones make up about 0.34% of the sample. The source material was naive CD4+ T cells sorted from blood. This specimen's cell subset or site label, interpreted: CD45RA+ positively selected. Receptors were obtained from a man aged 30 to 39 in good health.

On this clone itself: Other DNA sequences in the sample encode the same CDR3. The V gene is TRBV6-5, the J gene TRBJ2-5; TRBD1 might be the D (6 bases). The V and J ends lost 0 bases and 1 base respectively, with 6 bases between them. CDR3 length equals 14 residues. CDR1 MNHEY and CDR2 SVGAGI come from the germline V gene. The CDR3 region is CASSYSTGQETQYF. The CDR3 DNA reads TGTGCCAGCAGTTACTCGACAGGCCAAGAGACCCAGTACTTC.

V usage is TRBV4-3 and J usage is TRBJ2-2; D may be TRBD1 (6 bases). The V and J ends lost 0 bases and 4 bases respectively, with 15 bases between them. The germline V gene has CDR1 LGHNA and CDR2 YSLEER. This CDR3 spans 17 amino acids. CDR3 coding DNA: TGCGCCAGCAGCCAAGATCCTTCGAGGGGGAGCACCGGGGAGCTGTTTTTT. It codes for CASSQDPSRGSTGELFF.

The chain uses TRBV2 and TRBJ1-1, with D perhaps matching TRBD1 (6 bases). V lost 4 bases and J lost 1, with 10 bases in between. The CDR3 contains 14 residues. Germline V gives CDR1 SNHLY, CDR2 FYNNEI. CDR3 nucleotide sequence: TGTGCCAGCAGTGGAGGACAGCGGAACACTGAAGCTTTCTTT. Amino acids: CASSGGQRNTEAFF.

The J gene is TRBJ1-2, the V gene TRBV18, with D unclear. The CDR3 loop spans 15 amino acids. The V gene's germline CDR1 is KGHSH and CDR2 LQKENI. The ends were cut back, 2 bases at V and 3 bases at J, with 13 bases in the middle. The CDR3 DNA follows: TGTGCCAGCTCACCAAAGGTTACAGCTGACTATGGCTACACCTTC. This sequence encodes CASSPKVTADYGYTF.

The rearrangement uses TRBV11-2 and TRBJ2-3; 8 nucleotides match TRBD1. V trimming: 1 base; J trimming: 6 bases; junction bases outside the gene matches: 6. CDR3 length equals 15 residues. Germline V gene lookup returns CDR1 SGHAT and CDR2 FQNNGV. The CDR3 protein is CASSLGHRGTDTQYF. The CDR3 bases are TGTGCCAGCAGCTTAGGTCACAGGGGGACCGATACGCAGTATTTT.

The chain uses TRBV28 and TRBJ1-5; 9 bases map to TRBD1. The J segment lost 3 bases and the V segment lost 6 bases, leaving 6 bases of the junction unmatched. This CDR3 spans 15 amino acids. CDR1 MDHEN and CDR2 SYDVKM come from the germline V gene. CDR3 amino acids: CASRTGQGDNQPQHF. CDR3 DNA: TGTGCCAGCAGGACGGGACAGGGTGACAATCAGCCCCAGCATTTT.

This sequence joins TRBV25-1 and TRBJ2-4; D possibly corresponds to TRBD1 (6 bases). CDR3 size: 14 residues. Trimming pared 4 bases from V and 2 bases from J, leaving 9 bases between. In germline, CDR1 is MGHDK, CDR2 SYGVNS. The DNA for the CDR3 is TGTGCCAGCAGTGTAACAGGGACCAAAAACATTCAGTACTTC. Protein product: CASSVTGTKNIQYF.

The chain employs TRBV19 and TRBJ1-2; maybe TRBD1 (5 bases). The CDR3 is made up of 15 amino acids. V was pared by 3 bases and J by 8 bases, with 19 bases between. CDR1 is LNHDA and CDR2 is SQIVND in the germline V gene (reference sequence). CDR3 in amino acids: CASSISLVGEEGYTF. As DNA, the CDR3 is TGTGCCAGTAGTATTTCCCTCGTAGGGGAGGAAGGCTACACCTTC. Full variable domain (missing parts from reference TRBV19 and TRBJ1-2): DGGITQSPKYLFRKEGQNVTLSCEQNLNHDAMYWYRQDPGQGLRLIYYSQIVNDFQKGDIAEGYSVSREKKESFPLTVTSAQKNPTAFYLCASSISLVGEEGYTFGSGTRLTVV.

The CDR3 protein is CASSLMGPTSYEQYF. As DNA, the CDR3 is TGTGCCAGCAGCTTAATGGGACCTACGTCCTACGAGCAGTACTTC. This rearrangement joins TRBV7-2 to TRBJ2-7, with D perhaps being TRBD1 or TRBD2 (5 bases each). The CDR3 is 15 amino acids. The ends were cut back, 2 bases at V and 1 base at J, with 12 bases in the middle. Germline CDR1 and CDR2: SGHTA and FQGNSA.

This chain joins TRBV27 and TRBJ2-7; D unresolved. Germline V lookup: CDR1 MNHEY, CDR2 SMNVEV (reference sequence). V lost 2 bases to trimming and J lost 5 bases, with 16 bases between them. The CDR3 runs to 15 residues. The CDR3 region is CASSLPGVPIDEQYF. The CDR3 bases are TGTGCCAGCAGTTTACCCGGCGTCCCCATCGACGAGCAGTACTTC.

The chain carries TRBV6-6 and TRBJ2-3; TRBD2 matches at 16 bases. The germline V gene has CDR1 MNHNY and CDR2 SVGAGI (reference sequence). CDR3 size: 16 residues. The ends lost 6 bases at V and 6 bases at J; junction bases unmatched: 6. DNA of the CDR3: TGTGCCAGCAGAGTGGGGACTAGCGGGAGGGGGGATACGCAGTATTTT. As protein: CASRVGTSGRGDTQYF.

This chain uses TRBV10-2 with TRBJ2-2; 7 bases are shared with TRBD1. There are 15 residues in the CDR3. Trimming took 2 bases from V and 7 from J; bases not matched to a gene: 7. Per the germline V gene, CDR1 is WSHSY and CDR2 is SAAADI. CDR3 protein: CASSEVRGKDGELFF. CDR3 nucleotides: TGCGCCAGCAGTGAGGTCAGGGGGAAGGACGGGGAGCTGTTTTTT.

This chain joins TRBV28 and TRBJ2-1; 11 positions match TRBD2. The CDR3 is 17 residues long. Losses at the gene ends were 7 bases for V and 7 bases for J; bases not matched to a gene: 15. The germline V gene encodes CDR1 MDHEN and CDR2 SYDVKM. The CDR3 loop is CASTTGTSGIAGNEQFF. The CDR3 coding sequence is TGTGCCAGCACGACCGGGACTAGCGGAATCGCCGGGAATGAGCAGTTCTTC.

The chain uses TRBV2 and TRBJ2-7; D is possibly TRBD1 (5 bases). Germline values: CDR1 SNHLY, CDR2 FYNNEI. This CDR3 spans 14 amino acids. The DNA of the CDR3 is TGTGCTTCAGCACCGGACATTAACTCCTACGAGCAGTACTTC. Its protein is CASAPDINSYEQYF.

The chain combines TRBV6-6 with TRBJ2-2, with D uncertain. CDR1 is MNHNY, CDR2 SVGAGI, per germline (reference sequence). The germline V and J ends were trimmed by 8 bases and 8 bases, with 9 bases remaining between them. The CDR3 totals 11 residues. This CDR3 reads CASEFLGELFF. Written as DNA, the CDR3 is TGTGCCAGCGAGTTTTTAGGGGAGCTGTTTTTT.

The CDR3 is CASSTDWTGEQFF. The CDR3 DNA reads TGTGCCAGTAGCACCGACTGGACCGGTGAGCAGTTCTTC. The chain combines TRBV19 with TRBJ2-1, with unresolved D. The CDR3 sequence is 13 residues long. The germline V and J ends were trimmed by 6 bases and 9 bases, with 15 bases remaining between them. The germline gives CDR1 LNHDA, CDR2 SQIVND (reference sequence).

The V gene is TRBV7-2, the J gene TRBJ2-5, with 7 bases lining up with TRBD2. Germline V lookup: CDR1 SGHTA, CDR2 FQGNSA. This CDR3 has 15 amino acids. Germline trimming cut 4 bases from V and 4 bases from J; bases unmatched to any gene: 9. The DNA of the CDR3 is TGTGCCAGCAGCTCCCTGGCGGGAGTTTTAGAGACCCAGTACTTC. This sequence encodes CASSSLAGVLETQYF.

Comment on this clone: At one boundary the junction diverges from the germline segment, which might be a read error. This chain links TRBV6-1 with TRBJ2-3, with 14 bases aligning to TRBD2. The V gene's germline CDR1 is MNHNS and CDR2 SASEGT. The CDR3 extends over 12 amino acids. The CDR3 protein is CASSEVGLAGGF. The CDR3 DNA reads TGTGCCAGCAGTGAAGTTGGACTAGCGGGAGGTTTT.

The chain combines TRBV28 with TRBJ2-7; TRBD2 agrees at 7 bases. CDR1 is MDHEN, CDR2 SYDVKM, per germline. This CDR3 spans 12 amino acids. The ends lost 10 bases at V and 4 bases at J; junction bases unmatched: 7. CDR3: CAISAGSYEQYF. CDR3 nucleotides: TGTGCCATCTCAGCGGGATCGTACGAGCAGTACTTC.

The CDR3 sequence: CASSSPTGMEQYF. CDR3 sequence (DNA): TGTGCCAGCAGCTCGCCGACAGGGATGGAGCAGTACTTC. The chain recombines TRBV5-4 with TRBJ2-7, with 7 bases lining up with TRBD1. V lost 3 bases and J lost 7; bases outside the gene matches: 7. There are 13 residues in the CDR3. Per the germline V gene, CDR1 is SGHNT and CDR2 is YYREEE (reference sequence).

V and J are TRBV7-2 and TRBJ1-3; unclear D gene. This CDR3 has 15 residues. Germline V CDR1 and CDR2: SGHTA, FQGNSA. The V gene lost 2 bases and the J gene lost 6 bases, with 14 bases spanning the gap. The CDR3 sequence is CASSLRRSNLNTIYF. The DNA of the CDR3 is TGTGCCAGCAGCTTACGCAGATCTAATCTAAACACCATATATTTT.

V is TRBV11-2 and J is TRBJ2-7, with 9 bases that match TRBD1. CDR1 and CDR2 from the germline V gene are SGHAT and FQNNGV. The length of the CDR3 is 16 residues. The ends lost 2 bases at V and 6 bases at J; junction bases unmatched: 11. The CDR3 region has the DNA TGTGCCAGCAGCTTAAGCCCGGGACAGGGTACTTTCGAGCAGTACTTC. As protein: CASSLSPGQGTFEQYF.

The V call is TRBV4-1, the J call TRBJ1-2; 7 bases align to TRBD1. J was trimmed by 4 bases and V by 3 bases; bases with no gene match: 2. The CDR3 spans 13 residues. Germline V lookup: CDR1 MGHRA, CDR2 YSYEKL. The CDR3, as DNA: TGCGCCAGCAGCCAGGGACAGTTCTATGGCTACACCTTC. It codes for CASSQGQFYGYTF.

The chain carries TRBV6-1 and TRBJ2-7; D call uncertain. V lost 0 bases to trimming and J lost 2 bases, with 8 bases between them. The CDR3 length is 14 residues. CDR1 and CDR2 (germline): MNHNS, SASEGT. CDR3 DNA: TGTGCCAGCAGTGAAGCAAACAGAGCCTACGAGCAGTACTTC. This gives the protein CASSEANRAYEQYF.

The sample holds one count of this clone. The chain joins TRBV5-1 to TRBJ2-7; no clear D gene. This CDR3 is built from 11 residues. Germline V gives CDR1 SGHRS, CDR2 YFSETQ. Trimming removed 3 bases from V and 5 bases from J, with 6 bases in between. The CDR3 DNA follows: TGCGCCAGCAGCTACCTAAACGAGCAGTACTTC. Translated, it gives CASSYLNEQYF.

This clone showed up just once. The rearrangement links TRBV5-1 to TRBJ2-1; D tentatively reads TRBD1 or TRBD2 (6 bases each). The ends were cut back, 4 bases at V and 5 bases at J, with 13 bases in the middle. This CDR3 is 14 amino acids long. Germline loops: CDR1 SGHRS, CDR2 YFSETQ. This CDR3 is CASSGRDTNNEQFF. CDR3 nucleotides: TGCGCCAGCAGCGGGCGGGACACGAACAATGAGCAGTTCTTC.

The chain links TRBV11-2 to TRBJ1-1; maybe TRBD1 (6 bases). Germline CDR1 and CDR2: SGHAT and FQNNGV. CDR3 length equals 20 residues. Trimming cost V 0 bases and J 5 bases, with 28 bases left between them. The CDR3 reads CASSLDSKNRGQTIGTEAFF. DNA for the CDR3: TGTGCCAGCAGCTTAGACTCAAAGAACCGGGGACAAACTATAGGTACTGAAGCTTTCTTT.